Listed below are T cell receptor beta chains from one sample, sequenced in a study of blood T cells in healthy people across ages. TCRdb re-derived calls from the 5' RACE reads in MiXCR, one entry per CDR3 protein. This sample has 1.5 million to 2 million distinct CDR3 sequences; under 30% occur once, and the top ten carry more than 6%. Sequencing was performed on blood. These receptors all stem from a woman aged 25-40 years in good health. Both conserved end residues are part of each CDR3. Each record gives: V gene, CDR3 protein.

TRBV3-1 | CASSHEGVGGYTF
TRBV7-7 | CASSLILTPGQGAYNEQFF
TRBV7-2 | CASSAGQPSYNEQFF
TRBV18 | CASSPLDRGYYGYTF
TRBV27 | CASYAAYNEQFF
TRBV5-6 | CASRVRVNTEAFF
TRBV20-1 | CSARDRGRSYNEQFF
TRBV7-2 | CASSPRGPRGAEQYF
TRBV20-1 | CSAPGGYTF
TRBV2 | CASRGVASGWGEQFF
TRBV6-5 | CASSYYSGANVLTF
TRBV5-1 | CASSLTTGGASEAFF
TRBV12-3/TRBV12-4 | CASSYSLLALTDTQYF
TRBV24-1 | CATSDSRTGREGQFF
TRBV20-1 | CSARDPPGGNPYEQYF
TRBV20-1 | CSARDLAGGSSYNEQFF
TRBV9 | CASNGGGVYNEQFF
TRBV15 | CATSREGGPSSYEQYF
TRBV3-1 | CASSSLAGAGDTQYF
TRBV12-5 | CASGLGTGSATDTQYF
TRBV12-3/TRBV12-4 | CASSLRGNEKLFF
TRBV5-1 | CASSDGTYFTDTQYF
TRBV12-3/TRBV12-4 | CASSRARSDAQYF
TRBV6-5 | CASSQIYSGANVLTF
TRBV20-1 | CSAKESIGRGYTF
TRBV9 | CASSVADSLNTEAFF
TRBV12-3/TRBV12-4 | CASSFDVATSTDTQYF
TRBV29-1 | CSAGTGGNYEQYF
TRBV7-9 | CASSLIGGYEQYF
TRBV5-1 | CASSAPLRLDTQYF
TRBV5-1 | CASSLEAGLSETQYF
TRBV4-2 | CASSQVSGDYGYTF
TRBV2 | CARRGLAVSGASVLTF
TRBV9 | CASSPRAGDTEAFF
TRBV7-9 | CASSGGQRSDGYTF
TRBV20-1 | CSARGGLAGAEETQYF
TRBV5-1 | CAGSLAPTSGTYNEQFF
TRBV5-1 | CASSWGSKGDHEQYF
TRBV12-3/TRBV12-4 | CASITGTPPYEQYF
TRBV19 | CASSIGAQTTGELFF
TRBV11-2 | CASSRYSNQSQHF
TRBV6-4 | CASSPTGDHEQFF
TRBV24-1 | CATSGEGQETQYF